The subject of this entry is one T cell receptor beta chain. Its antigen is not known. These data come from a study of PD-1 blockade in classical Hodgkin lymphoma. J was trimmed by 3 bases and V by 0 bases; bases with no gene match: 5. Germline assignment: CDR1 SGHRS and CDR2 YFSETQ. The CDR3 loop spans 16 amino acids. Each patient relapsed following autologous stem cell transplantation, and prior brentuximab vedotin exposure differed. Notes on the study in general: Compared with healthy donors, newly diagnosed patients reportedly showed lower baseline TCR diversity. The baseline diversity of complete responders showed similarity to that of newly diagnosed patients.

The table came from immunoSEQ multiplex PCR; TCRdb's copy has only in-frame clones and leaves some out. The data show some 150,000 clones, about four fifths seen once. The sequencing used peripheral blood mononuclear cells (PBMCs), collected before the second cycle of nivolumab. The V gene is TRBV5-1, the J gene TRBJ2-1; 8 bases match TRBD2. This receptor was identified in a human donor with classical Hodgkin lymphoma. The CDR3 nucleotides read TGCGCCAGCAGCTTGGCCGTTGCGGGAGGCTACAATGAGCAGTTCTTC. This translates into CASSLAVAGGYNEQFF. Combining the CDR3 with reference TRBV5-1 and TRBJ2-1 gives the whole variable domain KAGVTQTPRYLIKTRGQQVTLSCSPISGHRSVSWYQQTPGQGLQFLFEYFSETQRNKGNFPGRFSGRQFSNSRSEMNVSTLELGDSALYLCASSLAVAGGYNEQFFGPGTRLTVL.